This TCR beta chain comes out of a study of CD8 T cells in ankylosing spondylitis. Whole-study results and caveats: Made up of eight highly homologous variants, a TCR beta motif appeared characteristic of ankylosing spondylitis blood.

This clonotype was detected many times. Its cognate antigen is unknown. 5'-RACE, quantitative and with molecular barcodes, yielded the TCR beta libraries. One entry per CDR3 protein, called by TCRdb with MiXCR from the 5' RACE reads. The sample lists roughly 90,000 distinct CDR3 sequences, 9% occurring once. The CDR3 has 14 residues. Germline V gives CDR1 KGHDR, CDR2 SFDVKD. The V and J ends lost 4 bases and 8 bases, in that order; junction bases with no gene match: 6. The chain has TRBV24-1 and TRBJ2-1, with 8 bases aligning to TRBD1. This TCR derives from a male donor with ankylosing spondylitis. Material for sequencing was blood, either unsorted or a sorted T cell fraction (not recorded which). In DNA, the CDR3 is TGTGCCACCAGTGAAACAGACAGGGGACATGAGCAGTTCTTC. Amino acids: CATSETDRGHEQFF.